This record concerns one TCR beta chain sequence. Its cognate antigen is unknown. The data were produced by immunoSEQ multiplex PCR, yet TCRdb's version contains in-frame clones alone and is incomplete. The sample lists about 140,000 clones, approximately 90% seen once, with around 3.1% in the top ten. This sample was included in a study of T cell responses to AZD1222 COVID-19 vaccine. Study-wide points: The sample set comprised mostly white British donors with more females, and clonal diversity was possibly underestimated.

Trimming took off 4 bases at V and 9 bases at J, with 15 bases between the two ends. Looked up from germline, CDR1 is SEHNR and CDR2 is FQNEAQ (reference sequence). The CDR3 loop spans 13 amino acids. Specimen: peripheral blood, collected 28 days after the second AZD1222 dose. The sequence was collected from an adult who received the AZD1222 COVID-19 vaccine. The gene calls are TRBV7-9 and TRBJ1-1; D is unresolved. For the CDR3, the DNA is TGTGCCAGCAGCTCCCGCAGGTTGGGGAAAGCTTTCTTT. Encoded protein: CASSSRRLGKAFF.